Shown below are 27 T cell receptor beta chains from a single sample sequenced in a study of blood T cell repertoires in COVID-19. Produced via immunoSEQ multiplex PCR; TCRdb's table is partial and in-frame only. The sample yields around 99,000 clones, about 90% seen once. Sequencing input: peripheral blood. The receptors were gathered from a woman aged 25 to 39 with acute or convalescent COVID-19.

The chain employs TRBV12-1 and TRBJ2-2; the D segment call TRBD1 is taken from the table without a DNA check. TRBV12-1 is assigned pseudogene status. This CDR3 has 15 residues. As DNA, the CDR3 is TGTGCCAGCAGTACAGGGACAGGGGTGACCGGGGAGCTGTTTTTT. Amino acids: CASSTGTGVTGELFF.

The V and J genes are TRBV12-5 and TRBJ2-7; 10 bases line up with TRBD1. CDR1 and CDR2 (germline): LGHNT, FRNRAP. This CDR3 spans 21 amino acids. V lost 2 bases, J lost 0 bases, and 19 bases stayed unmatched. The CDR3 nucleotides read TGTGCTAGTGGTTTGCCCACCCGGGACAGGGGTGAATTGGACCTCTCCTACGAGCAGTACTTC. This sequence encodes CASGLPTRDRGELDLSYEQYF.

This clone was detected only once. This rearrangement joins TRBV5-1 to TRBJ2-1; D gene unclear. CDR3 length: 16 amino acids. The V gene lost 0 bases and the J gene lost 0 bases, with 10 bases spanning the gap. Looked up from germline, CDR1 is SGHRS and CDR2 is YFSETQ. CDR3 residues: CASSLDWASSYNEQFF. The CDR3 DNA reads as TGCGCCAGCAGCTTGGATTGGGCGAGCTCCTACAATGAGCAGTTCTTC.

The CDR3 reads CASSYRRFSNQPQHF. CDR3 sequence (DNA): TGTGCCAGCAGCTACAGACGATTTAGCAATCAGCCCCAGCATTTT. The genes are TRBV7-2 and TRBJ1-5; unclear D gene. Germline V gene sequence: CDR1 SGHTA, CDR2 FQGNSA. The CDR3 runs 15 residues. Trimming removed 4 bases from V and 0 bases from J, with 10 bases in between.

The chain is built from TRBV7-2 and TRBJ1-2; no definite D call. The CDR3 consists of 14 residues. V was trimmed by 3 bases and J by 2 bases, leaving 10 bases between them. CDR1 and CDR2 (germline): SGHTA, FQGNSA. CDR3 protein: CASSLRVQNYGYTF. The DNA of the CDR3 is TGTGCCAGCAGCTTGCGGGTCCAAAACTATGGCTACACCTTC.

The chain carries TRBV24-1 and TRBJ2-7; TRBD1 aligns across 10 bases. Germline assignment: CDR1 KGHDR and CDR2 SFDVKD. This CDR3 has 14 amino acids. The ends lost 6 bases at V and 2 bases at J; junction bases unmatched: 3. The CDR3 spells CATSLGQGTYEQYF. CDR3 sequence (DNA): TGTGCCACCAGTTTGGGACAGGGGACCTACGAGCAGTACTTC.

The CDR3 loop reads CASSLRLAGEQETQYF. In DNA, the CDR3 is TGTGCCAGCAGCCTGAGACTAGCGGGGGAACAAGAGACCCAGTACTTC. The V and J genes are TRBV13 and TRBJ2-5; 12 nucleotides match TRBD2. The CDR3 has 16 amino acids. The trim removed 5 bases at V and 2 bases at J, leaving 6 bases unmatched. The germline gives CDR1 PRHDT, CDR2 FYEKMQ (reference sequence).

V is TRBV27 and J is TRBJ1-2; D possibly corresponds to TRBD1 (6 bases). The germline gives CDR1 MNHEY, CDR2 SMNVEV (reference sequence). This CDR3 region has 15 residues. The V and J ends lost 6 bases and 1 base respectively, with 15 bases between them. The CDR3 here is CASRGRGGHNYGYTF. CDR3 coding DNA: TGTGCCAGCAGGGGAAGGGGGGGGCATAACTATGGCTACACCTTC.

The chain is built from TRBV10-3 and TRBJ1-1; 7 bases agree with TRBD1. V dropped 5 bases and J dropped 4; count of bases not matched to a gene: 4. The CDR3 has 13 amino acids. Germline loops: CDR1 ENHRY, CDR2 SYGVKD. CDR3 coding DNA: TGTGCCATCAGTTTAGACAGGGTCACTGAAGCTTTCTTT. It codes for CAISLDRVTEAFF.

This clone was seen a handful of times. The chain combines TRBV4-3 with TRBJ2-7, with D possibly being TRBD1 (5 bases). The CDR3 is 17 residues long. Germline lookup yields CDR1 LGHNA and CDR2 YSLEER. Trimming shortened V by 1 base and J by 4 bases, and 20 bases separated the two germline ends. The CDR3 bases are TGCGCCAGCAGCCAAGCCAGGGTAGGACATCTTACTTACGAGCAGTACTTC. Its translation is CASSQARVGHLTYEQYF.

This chain links TRBV28 with TRBJ1-3; tentative D call: TRBD1 (6 bases). From germline, CDR1 is MDHEN and CDR2 SYDVKM. V lost 8 bases and J 0 bases, leaving 14 bases between the germline ends. The CDR3 runs 15 residues. CDR3 loop: CASHQTGISGNTIYF. CDR3 in DNA: TGTGCCAGCCACCAAACAGGGATCTCTGGAAACACCATATATTTT.

The chain uses TRBV6-5 and TRBJ2-1; 9 nucleotides line up with TRBD1. Germline V lookup: CDR1 MNHEY, CDR2 SVGAGI. Trimming cost V 8 bases and J 8 bases; bases outside gene matches: 7. This CDR3 is 13 amino acids long. The DNA for the CDR3 is TGTGCCAGCGGGACAGGGTCGAAGGATGAGCAGTTCTTC. Protein: CASGTGSKDEQFF.

J is TRBJ2-7 and V is TRBV28; TRBD2 might be the D (6 bases). V was shortened by 5 bases and J by 12 bases, with 14 bases between the two germline ends. Germline V gene lookup returns CDR1 MDHEN and CDR2 SYDVKM. The CDR3 contains 11 residues. In nucleotides, the CDR3 is TGTGCCAGCAGTGGAGGGGCGCTAAGGTACTTC. Protein sequence: CASSGGALRYF.

The chain carries TRBV4-1 and TRBJ2-2, with 7 bases lining up with TRBD2. The CDR3 runs 17 residues. Germline CDR1 is MGHRA and CDR2 is YSYEKL. Unmatched junction bases numbered 13, after V lost 8 bases and J lost 1 base. CDR3 amino acids: CASRRLFQRENTGELFF. CDR3 nucleotide sequence: TGCGCCAGCCGACGACTGTTCCAGCGGGAGAACACCGGGGAGCTGTTTTTT.

The rearrangement uses TRBV4-3 and TRBJ2-1, with D possibly matching TRBD2 (6 bases). Deletions cut 3 bases from V and 10 bases from J, with 16 bases between. CDR1 and CDR2 (germline): LGHNA, YSLEER. This CDR3 spans 14 amino acids. This CDR3 reads CASSQDRRALEQFF. As DNA, the CDR3 is TGCGCCAGCAGCCAGGATAGGAGGGCGCTCGAGCAGTTCTTC.

V usage is TRBV19 and J usage is TRBJ1-2, with a weak D call TRBD1 (5 bases). CDR1 LNHDA and CDR2 SQIVND come from the germline V gene (reference sequence). The CDR3 is 15 amino acids. V lost 8 bases and J 6 bases, leaving 22 bases between the germline ends. The CDR3 protein is CASSLGALIAHGYTF. The CDR3 coding sequence is TGTGCCAGTTCCCTAGGGGCTCTGATCGCGCATGGCTACACCTTC.

The chain joins TRBV19 to TRBJ1-4; D may be TRBD1 (6 bases). The V gene's germline CDR1 is LNHDA and CDR2 SQIVND (reference sequence). V was pared by 5 bases and J by 6 bases, with 10 bases between. CDR3 length: 13 residues. In DNA, the CDR3 is TGTGCCAGTAGTCGCCGACAGGATGAAAAACTGTTTTTT. The encoded protein is CASSRRQDEKLFF.

This clone was counted between two and nine times. This rearrangement joins TRBV7-2 to TRBJ1-2; possibly TRBD1 for D (5 bases). CDR1 is SGHTA, CDR2 FQGNSA, per germline. CDR3 length: 14 amino acids. V was clipped by 0 bases and J by 5 bases, with 10 bases between them. As DNA, the CDR3 is TGTGCCAGCAGCTTAGCAGGGGATATATATGGCTACACCTTC. Amino acids: CASSLAGDIYGYTF.

This chain connects TRBV29-1 to TRBJ2-3; 9 bases match TRBD2. Germline values: CDR1 SQVTM, CDR2 ANQGSEA. The CDR3 length is 14 residues. With V trimmed by 4 bases and J by 4 bases, 6 bases remained unmatched. CDR3 protein: CSVVSGRRSDTQYF. The CDR3, as DNA: TGCAGCGTTGTGAGCGGGAGGAGGTCAGATACGCAGTATTTT.

This chain connects TRBV19 to TRBJ1-2; 7 bases fit TRBD1. The CDR3 has 14 amino acids. V gave up 2 bases and J gave up 8 bases; unmatched junction bases: 8. CDR1 and CDR2 from the germline V gene are LNHDA and SQIVND (reference sequence). The CDR3 nucleotides are TGTGCCAGTAGTATATCGGGACAGCGGTTCGGCTACACCTTC. Protein sequence: CASSISGQRFGYTF.

This clone was recorded once. This sequence joins TRBV5-4 and TRBJ2-3, with 7 bases fitting TRBD2. The CDR3 consists of 15 residues. Trimming removed 3 bases from V and 0 bases from J; junction bases left unmatched: 4. The V gene's germline CDR1 is SGHNT and CDR2 YYREEE (reference sequence). CDR3 region: CASSSQRDSTDTQYF. DNA for the CDR3: TGTGCCAGCAGCTCGCAGCGGGACAGCACAGATACGCAGTATTTT.

The table lists this clone with a few counts. The chain links TRBV18 to TRBJ2-2; a weak D match, TRBD1 (6 bases). V was pared by 3 bases and J by 1 base, with 6 bases between. Germline V CDR1 and CDR2: KGHSH, LQKENI. The CDR3 is made up of 14 amino acids. The chain's CDR3 is CASSPGQNTGELFF. DNA of the CDR3: TGTGCCAGCTCACCGGGACAGAACACCGGGGAGCTGTTTTTT. The entire variable domain, with the rest obtained from reference TRBV18 and TRBJ2-2, is as follows: NAGVMQNPRHLVRRRGQEARLRCSPMKGHSHVYWYRQLPEEGLKFMVYLQKENIIDESGMPKERFSAEFPKEGPSILRIQQVVRGDSAAYFCASSPGQNTGELFFGEGSRLTVL.

Only one count was recorded for this clone. The chain carries TRBV7-9 and TRBJ1-5, with 8 positions matching TRBD1. The CDR3 is 15 residues long. V lost 1 base, J lost 2 bases, and 1 base stayed unmatched. Germline V gene lookup returns CDR1 SEHNR and CDR2 FQNEAQ (reference sequence). The CDR3 here is CASSLETGGNQPQHF. In nucleotides, the CDR3 is TGTGCCAGCAGCTTAGAGACAGGGGGCAATCAGCCCCAGCATTTT.

The chain uses TRBV7-2 and TRBJ2-1; 11 positions match TRBD2. J gave up 2 bases and V 5 bases, and 14 bases lay outside the gene matches. CDR1 is SGHTA, CDR2 FQGNSA, per germline. The CDR3 extends over 19 amino acids. DNA of the CDR3: TGTGCCAGCAGCCCAGGGGCTAGCGGGAGGCTTATGGCCTACAATGAGCAGTTCTTC. Protein: CASSPGASGRLMAYNEQFF.

This rearrangement joins TRBV19 to TRBJ1-4, with D hard to call. CDR1 and CDR2 from the germline V gene are LNHDA and SQIVND (reference sequence). Trimming removed 4 bases at V and 0 bases at J, with 6 bases between. This CDR3 has 14 amino acids. The CDR3 nucleotides read TGTGCCAGTAGTAGAGCTGCAACTAATGAAAAACTGTTTTTT. It is translated as CASSRAATNEKLFF.

This chain uses TRBV5-1 with TRBJ2-1, with D possibly TRBD1 on 5 matching bases. V lost 0 bases and J lost 6, with 10 bases in between. The germline V gene has CDR1 SGHRS and CDR2 YFSETQ. The CDR3 is 14 amino acids. CDR3: CASSLEGYGNEQFF. The CDR3 nucleotides are TGCGCCAGCAGCTTGGAGGGGTATGGCAATGAGCAGTTCTTC.

The rearrangement links TRBV5-4 to TRBJ2-7; perhaps TRBD1 as D (6 bases). Trimming shortened V by 4 bases and J by 2 bases, and 10 bases separated the two germline ends. The CDR3 runs 13 residues. CDR1 and CDR2 (germline): SGHNT, YYREEE (reference sequence). The CDR3 region is CASSPDSTYEQYF. The CDR3 DNA is TGTGCCAGCAGCCCGGACAGCACCTACGAGCAGTACTTC. The whole variable domain, remainder taken from reference TRBV5-4 and TRBJ2-7, is ETGVTQSPTHLIKTRGQQVTLRCSSQSGHNTVSWYQQALGQGPQFIFQYYREEENGRGNFPPRFSGLQFPNYSSELNVNALELDDSALYLCASSPDSTYEQYFGPGTRLTVT.